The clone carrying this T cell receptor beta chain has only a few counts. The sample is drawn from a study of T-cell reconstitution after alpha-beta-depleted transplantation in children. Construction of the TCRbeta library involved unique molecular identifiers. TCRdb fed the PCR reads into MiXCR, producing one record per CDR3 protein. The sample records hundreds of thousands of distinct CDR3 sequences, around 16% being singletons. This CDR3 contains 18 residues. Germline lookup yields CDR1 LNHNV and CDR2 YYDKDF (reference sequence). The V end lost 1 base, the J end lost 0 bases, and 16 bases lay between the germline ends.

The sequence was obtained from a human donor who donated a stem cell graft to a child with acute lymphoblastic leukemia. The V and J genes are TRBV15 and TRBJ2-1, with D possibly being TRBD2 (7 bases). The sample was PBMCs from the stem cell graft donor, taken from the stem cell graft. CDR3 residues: CATSRAGWGGLSYNEQFF. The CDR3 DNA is TGTGCCACCAGCAGAGCCGGGTGGGGGGGCCTCTCCTACAATGAGCAGTTCTTC.